These T cell receptor beta chains were read from a single sample in a study of blood T cells in healthy people across ages. TCRdb re-called the 5' RACE reads with MiXCR, one entry per CDR3 protein. Of hundreds of thousands of distinct CDR3 sequences in the sample, about a fifth were seen once. The sequenced sample was blood. The receptors derive from a man aged 65 to 85 in good health. The CDR3 runs from the conserved cysteine through the conserved F or W. A D gene is named only where the DNA matches it firmly. Where a row states a size, it is once, few, many or the class of an expanded clone; other rows omit it.

j_call v_call clone_size d_call cdr3_nt cdr3_aa
TRBJ2-3 TRBV12-3/TRBV12-4 - - TGTGCCAGCAGTCCACCCAGGGGGGGAATAGATGCGGAGTATTTT CASSPPRGGIDAEYF
TRBJ2-7 TRBV25-1 - - TGTGCCAGCAGGTCTCAGGGGCAGGGCCCCACTACTAGCTCCTACGAGCAGTACTTC CASRSQGQGPTTSSYEQYF
TRBJ2-1 TRBV20-1 - TRBD2 TGCAGTGCTCGAGGAACTAGCGGGAGGTCCAATGAGCAGTTCTTC CSARGTSGRSNEQFF
TRBJ1-4 TRBV5-1 - - TGCGCCAGCAGCTTGGAGGGAGGGTGGAAGACTAATGAAAAACTGTTTTTT CASSLEGGWKTNEKLFF
TRBJ2-1 TRBV20-1 - TRBD2 TGCAGTGCCAATAGCGGGAGGTTCTACAATGAGCAGTTCTTC CSANSGRFYNEQFF
TRBJ2-2 TRBV14 few - TGTACCAGCAGCCCCACTAGAAACACCGGGGAGCTGTTTTTT CTSSPTRNTGELFF
TRBJ1-2 TRBV25-1 few - TGTGCCAGCAGTGAAACAGGGTTTGGGTATGGCTACACCTTC CASSETGFGYGYTF
TRBJ2-1 TRBV10-2 - - TGCGCCAGCAGTGAGTCCCGGGTTCGGAATGAGCAGTTCTTC CASSESRVRNEQFF
TRBJ2-7 TRBV28 - - TGTGCCAGCGGCCTCGGAGGGGGGAACACCTACGAGCAGTACTTC CASGLGGGNTYEQYF
TRBJ2-1 TRBV24-1 few TRBD2 TGTGCCACCAGTGTAGCGGGGCACTCCTACAATGAGCAGTTCTTC CATSVAGHSYNEQFF
TRBJ1-2 TRBV12-3/TRBV12-4 - - TGTGCCAGCAGTTTGATGGGGACCCCTAACTATGGCTACACCTTC CASSLMGTPNYGYTF
TRBJ1-3 TRBV4-2 - - TGTGCCAGCAGCCAAGATCCGTATTCCTCTGGAAACACCATATATTTT CASSQDPYSSGNTIYF
TRBJ2-7 TRBV5-1 - - TGCGCCAGCAGCTTGTTCGGAGTCGACTCCTACAATGAGCAGTACTTC CASSLFGVDSYNEQYF
TRBJ1-1 TRBV5-1 many TRBD1 TGCGCCAGCAGCCAAGTGGGGACAGTTAACACTGAAGCTTTCTTT CASSQVGTVNTEAFF
TRBJ1-2 TRBV5-1 few TRBD1 TGCGCCAGCAGCTTCGGGGACAGACCTAACTATGGCTACACCTTC CASSFGDRPNYGYTF
TRBJ1-6 TRBV6-5 few TRBD1 TGTGCCAGCAGTTACTCCTCGGGACAGGTGAATTCACCCCTCCACTTT CASSYSSGQVNSPLHF
TRBJ2-1 TRBV12-3/TRBV12-4 few TRBD2 TGTGCCAGCAGACCTCTAGCGGGGGGGACCTCCTACAATGAGCAGTTCTTC CASRPLAGGTSYNEQFF
TRBJ1-2 TRBV20-1 - - TGCAGTGCTAGTGAGGGCAGCGGCTATGGCTACACCTTC CSASEGSGYGYTF
TRBJ2-3 TRBV12-3/TRBV12-4 few - TGTGCCAGCAGTTTAGGGTCCAGGGCTAGCACAGATACGCAGTATTTT CASSLGSRASTDTQYF
TRBJ2-7 TRBV28 - - TGTGCCAGCAGTATTCAACAGCTGGCATCCTACGAGCAGTACTTC CASSIQQLASYEQYF
TRBJ2-5 TRBV9 - - TGTGCCAATCTGGGAGGTGAAGAGACCCAGTACTTC CANLGGEETQYF
TRBJ1-3 TRBV5-1 few TRBD1 TGCGCCAGCAGCAGGGGGGACAGGAGCTCTGGAAACACCATATATTTT CASSRGDRSSGNTIYF
TRBJ2-7 TRBV28 - - TGTGCCAGCAGTGCCGCCTCGCGTCTCGAGCAGTACTTC CASSAASRLEQYF
TRBJ2-2 TRBV12-3/TRBV12-4 many - TGTGCCAGCAGTTTAGATAGGCACACCGGGGAGCTGTTTTTT CASSLDRHTGELFF
TRBJ2-7 TRBV12-3/TRBV12-4 few - TGTGCCAGCAGTTTCTATTCGCACGTCGGCATCGAGCAGTACTTC CASSFYSHVGIEQYF
TRBJ2-2 TRBV11-3 - TRBD2 TGTGCCAGCAGCTTGGTCAGCGGGAGAAGGACCGGGGAGCTGTTTTTT CASSLVSGRRTGELFF
TRBJ1-1 TRBV27 - - TGTGCCAGCAGGGCCGCGGACGGGAGGAACACTGAAGCTTTCTTT CASRAADGRNTEAFF
TRBJ2-1 TRBV7-8 - TRBD2 TGTGCCGGCAGCTTAGAGGCGGGAGGCGCCTACAATGAGCAGTTCTTC CAGSLEAGGAYNEQFF